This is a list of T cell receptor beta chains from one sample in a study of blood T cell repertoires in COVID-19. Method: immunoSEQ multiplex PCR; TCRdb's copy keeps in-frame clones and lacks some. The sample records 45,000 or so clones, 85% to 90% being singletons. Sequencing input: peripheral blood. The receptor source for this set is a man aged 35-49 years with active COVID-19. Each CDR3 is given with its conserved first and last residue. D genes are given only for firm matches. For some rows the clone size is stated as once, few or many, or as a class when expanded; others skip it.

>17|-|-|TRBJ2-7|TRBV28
CASSFPSLKEGGYEQYF
TGTGCCAGCAGTTTCCCCTCTCTTAAGGAGGGAGGCTACGAGCAGTACTTC
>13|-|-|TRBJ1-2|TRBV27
CASSPRAVYGYTF
TGTGCCAGCAGCCCCAGGGCCGTATATGGCTACACCTTC
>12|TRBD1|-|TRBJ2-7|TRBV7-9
CASSIDRDEQYF
TGTGCCAGCAGCATCGACAGGGACGAGCAGTACTTC
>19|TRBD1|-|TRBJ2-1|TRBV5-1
CASSPPERIGQGWGYGQFF
TGCGCCAGCAGCCCCCCGGAGAGAATAGGACAGGGATGGGGTTATGGGCAGTTCTTC
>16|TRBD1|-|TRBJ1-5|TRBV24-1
CATSDSDRGANQPQHF
TGTGCCACCAGTGATTCGGACAGGGGGGCAAATCAGCCCCAGCATTTT
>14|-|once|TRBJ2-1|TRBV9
CASSFAGDPVEQFF
TGTGCCAGCAGCTTCGCAGGGGACCCGGTCGAACAGTTCTTC
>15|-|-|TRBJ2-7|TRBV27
CASSLNKRHSYEQYF
TGTGCCAGCAGTTTAAATAAGCGGCACTCCTACGAGCAGTACTTC
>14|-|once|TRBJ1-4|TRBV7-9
CASSRDLWNEKLFF
TGTGCCAGCAGCCGCGATCTTTGGAATGAAAAACTGTTTTTT
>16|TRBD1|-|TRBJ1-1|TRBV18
CASSPGTGLVNTEAFF
TGTGCCAGCTCACCTGGGACAGGGTTGGTGAACACTGAAGCTTTCTTT
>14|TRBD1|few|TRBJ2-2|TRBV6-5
CASRRDRNTGELFF
TGTGCCAGCAGACGGGACAGGAACACCGGGGAGCTGTTTTTT
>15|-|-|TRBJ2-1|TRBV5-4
CASSLGAGPYNEQFF
TGTGCCAGCAGCTTGGGGGCAGGGCCCTACAATGAGCAGTTCTTC
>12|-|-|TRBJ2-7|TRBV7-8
CASSLSGLEQYF
TGTGCCAGCAGCCTGAGTGGTCTAGAGCAGTACTTC
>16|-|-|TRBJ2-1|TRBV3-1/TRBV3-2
CASSQEGAGAGNEQFF
TGTGCCAGCAGCCAAGAGGGGGCGGGAGCGGGGAATGAGCAGTTCTTC
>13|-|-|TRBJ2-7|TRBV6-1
CASSDDLEGEQYF
TGTGCCAGCAGTGACGACTTAGAGGGCGAGCAGTACTTC
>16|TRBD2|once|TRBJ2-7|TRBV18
CASSPGLAGGAYEQYF
TGTGCCAGCTCACCGGGGCTAGCGGGAGGCGCCTACGAGCAGTACTTC
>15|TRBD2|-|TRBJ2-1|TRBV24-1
CATSDYGTSMNEQFF
TGTGCCACCAGTGATTATGGGACTAGCATGAATGAGCAGTTCTTC